A single count supports the clone carrying this T cell receptor beta chain. Trimming left V 4 bases short and J 1 base short, with 10 bases between. CDR1 is SGHTA, CDR2 FQGNSA, per germline. The CDR3 runs to 14 residues. Cells were sorted from thawed PBMC rested overnight and stained with GMM-loaded CD1B tetramer, viability dye and anti-CD3. The CD1B tetramers carried C32 glucose monomycolate purified from Rhodococcus equi. Measured with immunoSEQ multiplex PCR; TCRdb has only the in-frame clones, and not every one. Of about 58,000 clones in the sample, around 90% were seen once. This sample was taken from a study of T cells in tuberculosis.

This sequence joins TRBV7-2 and TRBJ1-2, with TRBD1 as a possible D gene (6 bases). What was sequenced was CD1b-GMM tetramer-negative cells sorted from PBMCs. This TCR was recovered from an adult woman with latent tuberculosis. The DNA of the CDR3 is TGTGCCAGCAGCTGGACAGACAGTAACTATGGCTACACCTTC. Its translation: CASSWTDSNYGYTF.